This TCR beta chain is from a study of T-cell reconstitution after alpha-beta-depleted transplantation in children. The sample holds a few counts of this clonotype. The CDR3 covers 13 residues. CDR1 is DFQATT, CDR2 SNEGSKA, per germline (reference sequence). The V gene lost 2 bases and the J gene lost 9 bases, with 15 bases spanning the gap. Unique molecular identifiers featured in how the TCRbeta library was prepared. TCRdb ran MiXCR on the PCR reads and lists one entry per CDR3 protein. Counted here are hundreds of thousands of distinct CDR3 sequences, roughly 15% occurring once; the ten biggest clones make up 1.1%.

This sequence was found in a human donor who donated a stem cell graft to a child with acute myeloid leukemia. Material: PBMCs from the stem cell graft donor, obtained from the stem cell graft. This chain uses TRBV20-1 with TRBJ2-3, with a possible D match to TRBD2 (6 bases). CDR3 loop: CSARSLAGGTQYF. The CDR3, as DNA: TGCAGTGCTAGATCACTAGCAGGCGGGACGCAGTATTTT.